This T cell receptor beta chain stems from a study of blood T cells in healthy people across ages. Study-wide results and limits: Comparison with aged donors showed that long-lived donors had more naive CD4+ cells and higher diversity. Researchers report that TCR beta diversity correlated strongly with naive T cell percentage. Expanded clonotype changes were possibly confounded by unknown donor CMV status.

Trimming stripped 2 bases from V and 4 bases from J, with 14 bases between. CDR3 size: 15 residues. Germline loops: CDR1 SGHTA, CDR2 FQGNSA. This clonotype came up a few times. Its specificity is not known. Alongside a J-beta primer mix, a sample-barcoded 5' primer served in a second PCR lasting about 7 to 11 cycles. The template-switch adaptor was a 5' adaptor with 12 random nucleotides. It tagged each cDNA molecule. TCRdb called the 5' RACE reads again in MiXCR, with one record for every CDR3 protein. In the table there are some 550,000 distinct CDR3 sequences, about 45% of which are singletons. This rearrangement joins TRBV7-2 to TRBJ1-2, with D perhaps matching TRBD1 (5 bases). Sequencing was performed on blood. The clonotype originates from a man older than 75 in good health. In DNA, the CDR3 is TGTGCCAGCAGCTTATCTTCGGCAGGGACCTATGGCTACACCTTC. Translating it yields CASSLSSAGTYGYTF.